These 20 T cell receptor beta chains were all obtained from the same sample, sequenced in a study of T cell changes during pregnancy in multiple sclerosis. Libraries were prepared by immunoSEQ multiplex PCR; TCRdb keeps only in-frame clonotypes and omits some of them. The sample records around 29,000 clones, just over 90% being singletons. This specimen was CD4+ T cells from peripheral blood mononuclear cells, taken in the first trimester of pregnancy. The receptor source for this set is a female donor with multiple sclerosis, enrolled in a pregnancy study.

CDR3 protein: CASSFGQFEAFF. In nucleotides, the CDR3 is TGTGCCAGCAGCTTCGGACAGTTTGAAGCTTTCTTT. This chain links TRBV7-9 with TRBJ1-1; weak D call: TRBD1 (6 bases). Germline values: CDR1 SEHNR, CDR2 FQNEAQ (reference sequence). Trimming took 3 bases from V and 7 from J, leaving 9 bases between them. The CDR3 sequence is 12 residues long.

The chain employs TRBV6-6 and TRBJ1-5; TRBD1 matches 8 bases. The V gene's germline CDR1 is MNHNY and CDR2 SVGAGI (reference sequence). V gave up 9 bases and J gave up 4 bases; unmatched junction bases: 8. This CDR3 spans 14 amino acids. The CDR3 DNA reads as TGTGCCAGTGATTTCGGACAGGGAAATCAGCCCCAGCATTTT. Translating it yields CASDFGQGNQPQHF.

In its sample, this clone was seen once. The V and J genes are TRBV6-1 and TRBJ1-4; a weak D match, TRBD1 (5 bases). Germline V gives CDR1 MNHNS, CDR2 SASEGT. Trimming left V 5 bases short and J 10 bases short, with 20 bases between. This CDR3 has 15 residues. CDR3 loop: CASSPWVGAGGKLFF. In DNA form, the CDR3 reads TGTGCCAGCAGTCCCTGGGTCGGGGCCGGGGGAAAACTGTTTTTT.

The rearrangement links TRBV5-5 to TRBJ1-6, with D uncertain. V dropped 3 bases and J dropped 0 bases, with 10 bases sitting between them. Germline assignment: CDR1 SGHKS and CDR2 YYEKEE (reference sequence). This CDR3 comprises 16 residues. The CDR3 spells CASSSKPSSYNSPLHF. The CDR3 DNA follows: TGTGCCAGCAGCTCTAAACCGAGCTCCTATAATTCACCCCTCCACTTT.

The genes are TRBV7-2 and TRBJ2-1; TRBD2 matches at 12 bases. The germline gives CDR1 SGHTA, CDR2 FQGNSA. J was trimmed by 3 bases and V by 3 bases; bases with no gene match: 9. This CDR3 is built from 18 residues. CDR3 nucleotides: TGTGCCAGCAGCTTCCGGACCGCGGGACTAGCGGGCTACAATGAGCAGTTCTTC. Amino acid sequence: CASSFRTAGLAGYNEQFF.

This clone was found once. V gene TRBV18 combines with J gene TRBJ1-4, with 7 bases identical to TRBD1. In germline, CDR1 is KGHSH, CDR2 LQKENI. The CDR3 loop spans 19 amino acids. V trimming: 3 bases; J trimming: 0 bases; junction bases outside the gene matches: 13. CDR3 DNA: TGTGCCAGCTCACCTCCGAGGGGCGTGGGGACAGCAACTAATGAAAAACTGTTTTTT. Its translation: CASSPPRGVGTATNEKLFF.

The V call is TRBV15, the J call TRBJ1-1; possibly TRBD1 for D (5 bases). Per germline, CDR1 LNHNV and CDR2 YYDKDF (reference sequence). The CDR3 is made up of 16 amino acids. The V and J ends lost 1 base and 4 bases respectively, with 16 bases between them. CDR3 in DNA: TGTGCCACCAGCAGAGTCTGGTGGGCCGGGGGCACTGAAGCTTTCTTT. It is translated as CATSRVWWAGGTEAFF.

The chain links TRBV5-4 to TRBJ2-3; D is perhaps TRBD2 (6 bases). CDR1 and CDR2 from the germline V gene are SGHNT and YYREEE (reference sequence). Trimming stripped 3 bases from V and 2 bases from J, with 10 bases between. The CDR3 sequence is 14 residues long. The CDR3 sequence is CASSSGLLTDTQYF. The DNA for the CDR3 is TGTGCCAGCAGCTCGGGACTCCTCACAGATACGCAGTATTTT.

The V and J genes are TRBV14 and TRBJ2-7; D perhaps matches TRBD2 (5 bases). CDR1 is SGHDN, CDR2 FVKESK, per germline. This CDR3 contains 13 residues. In DNA, the CDR3 is TGTGCCAGCAGCCAAGATCTGTACGAGGACTTGGATGTC. It codes for CASSQDLYEDLDV.

The chain couples TRBV4-3 to TRBJ2-1, with no clear D. Germline V gene data show CDR1 as LGHNA and CDR2 as YSLEER. The CDR3 is made up of 17 amino acids. V lost 0 bases, J lost 0 bases, and 12 bases lay in between. The CDR3 nucleotides are TGCGCCAGCAGCCAAGATCCTGCCCATAGCTCCTACAATGAGCAGTTCTTC. Translating gives CASSQDPAHSSYNEQFF.

This chain joins TRBV5-1 and TRBJ1-2; a weak D match, TRBD1 (5 bases). V shed 4 bases and J shed 6 bases, with 19 bases lying between them. From germline, CDR1 is SGHRS and CDR2 YFSETQ. The CDR3 has 15 amino acids. CDR3 nucleotide sequence: TGCGCCAGCAGCCCTACTCACCCGGACATTGATGGCTACACCTTC. Translating it yields CASSPTHPDIDGYTF.

The rearrangement links TRBV7-3 to TRBJ1-1; D ambiguous. The CDR3 contains 13 residues. Germline CDR1 SGHTA, CDR2 FQGTGA. V lost 0 bases, J lost 7 bases, and 9 bases lay in between. The CDR3 loop reads CASSLTVTDEAFF. CDR3 coding DNA: TGTGCCAGCAGCTTAACGGTAACAGATGAAGCTTTCTTT.

The V call is TRBV10-2, the J call TRBJ2-3, with D possibly matching TRBD1 (5 bases). The germline gives CDR1 WSHSY, CDR2 SAAADI. The V and J ends lost 3 bases and 5 bases respectively, with 12 bases between them. This CDR3 comprises 14 residues. The CDR3 nucleotides read TGCGCCAGCAGTGACACGACAGCCGGAGATACGCAGTATTTT. Amino acids: CASSDTTAGDTQYF.

The V call is TRBV5-1, the J call TRBJ1-2; D not certain. The CDR3 is made up of 13 amino acids. The germline gives CDR1 SGHRS, CDR2 YFSETQ. Between the trimmed V and J ends, which lost 7 bases and 3 bases, there was a span of 13 bases. Here the CDR3 reads CASAEGSYYGYTF. CDR3 DNA sequence: TGCGCCAGCGCCGAGGGCAGCTACTATGGCTACACCTTC.

This clone came up a few times. The chain is built from TRBV2 and TRBJ1-1; TRBD1 matches at 8 bases. CDR3 length: 13 amino acids. V lost 10 bases to trimming and J lost 0 bases; unmatched junction nucleotides: 4. Germline V gene sequence: CDR1 SNHLY, CDR2 FYNNEI. The CDR3 loop is CAIQGAVNTEAFF. CDR3 DNA sequence: TGTGCCATCCAGGGGGCTGTGAACACTGAAGCTTTCTTT.

The genes are TRBV10-1 and TRBJ2-3, with D perhaps matching TRBD2 (5 bases). Trimming left V 0 bases short and J 1 base short, with 11 bases between. The CDR3 consists of 16 residues. CDR1 and CDR2 from the germline V gene are WNHNN and SYGVQD (reference sequence). The CDR3 is CASSESLGRGTDTQYF. CDR3 DNA sequence: TGCGCCAGCAGTGAGTCCTTAGGGCGGGGCACAGATACGCAGTATTTT.

Only one count was recorded for this clone. This sequence joins TRBV7-9 and TRBJ1-2; the match to TRBD1 covers 7 bases. The CDR3 loop spans 17 amino acids. Per the germline V gene, CDR1 is SEHNR and CDR2 is FQNEAQ (reference sequence). V shed 2 bases, J shed 4 bases, and the junction held 13 bases outside the gene matches. CDR3 loop: CASSLPRQGDFSYGYTF. CDR3 DNA: TGTGCCAGCAGCTTACCTAGACAGGGAGATTTTTCCTATGGCTACACCTTC.

The chain couples TRBV7-9 to TRBJ1-1; D might be TRBD1 (5 bases). V gave up 1 base and J gave up 6 bases, with 15 bases separating them. The CDR3 has 15 residues. Germline CDR1 SEHNR, CDR2 FQNEAQ (reference sequence). CDR3 amino acids: CASSLVTGGKSEAFF. In DNA form, the CDR3 reads TGTGCCAGCAGCTTAGTAACGGGGGGGAAGTCTGAAGCTTTCTTT.

The chain has TRBV14 and TRBJ2-7; a possible D gene is TRBD1 (5 bases). The CDR3 runs to 14 residues. Per the germline V gene, CDR1 is SGHDN and CDR2 is FVKESK. Trimming left V 2 bases short and J 2 bases short, with 10 bases between. As DNA, the CDR3 is TGTGCCAGCAGCCAAACAGGTTTCCCCTACGAGCAGTACTTC. Translated: CASSQTGFPYEQYF.

The chain is built from TRBV4-1 and TRBJ2-1; 11 nucleotides match TRBD2. With 0 bases clipped from V and 8 bases from J, the junction kept 6 bases outside the gene matches. Germline lookup yields CDR1 MGHRA and CDR2 YSYEKL. The CDR3 runs 16 residues. CDR3 sequence: CASSQEPGTSGDEQFF. The CDR3 bases are TGCGCCAGCAGCCAAGAGCCCGGGACTAGCGGCGATGAGCAGTTCTTC.